This TCR beta chain was observed in a study of blood T cell repertoires in COVID-19. Study at large: Sites across the United States, Italy and Spain contributed samples from acute and convalescent COVID-19.

Clones were sequenced by immunoSEQ multiplex PCR, and TCRdb holds only the in-frame ones, with some missing. The data hold 150,000 to 200,000 clones, with around 82% observed a single time. There are 12 residues in the CDR3. The sample comprised PBMCs or T cells enriched from blood (not recorded which). The V gene is TRBV21-1, the J gene TRBJ1-1; TRBD1 reflects the table's D call only, with no check against the DNA. TRBV21-1 is a pseudogene. The clonotype was recovered from a man in his forties who had recovered from COVID-19. Written as DNA, the CDR3 is TGTGCCAGCAGCGGGGCCGTGGGAGAAGCTTTCTTT. Its protein is CASSGAVGEAFF.